Included here is one TCR beta chain sequence, with context. The data were obtained in a study of T cell changes during pregnancy in multiple sclerosis. Germline CDR1 and CDR2: SEHNR and FQNEAQ (reference sequence). V lost 5 bases to trimming and J lost 5 bases; unmatched junction nucleotides: 6. The CDR3 is made up of 16 amino acids. Measured with immunoSEQ multiplex PCR; TCRdb has only the in-frame clones, and not every one. The sample has around 68,000 clones, around nine tenths seen once; the top ten hold 0.4% to 0.45%. This material consisted of CD4+ T cells from peripheral blood mononuclear cells, taken before pregnancy. The TCR sequence derives from a female donor with multiple sclerosis, enrolled in a pregnancy study. This sequence joins TRBV7-9 and TRBJ2-2; 12 bases align to TRBD2. The CDR3 protein is CASSLRLAGETGELFF. The CDR3 DNA reads TGTGCCAGCAGCCTAAGACTAGCGGGAGAGACCGGGGAGCTGTTTTTT.